This T cell receptor beta chain originates from a study of T-cell reconstitution after alpha-beta-depleted transplantation in children. Preparation of the TCRbeta library used unique molecular identifiers. TCRdb redid the calling of the PCR reads with MiXCR, one entry per CDR3 protein. The top ten hold over 10% of the sample, which has some 200,000 distinct CDR3 sequences, approximately 14% seen once. The CDR3 is made up of 14 amino acids. Trimming took 6 bases from V and 1 from J, leaving 10 bases between them. This clonotype was picked up a small number of times. The rearrangement links TRBV12-3 or TRBV12-4 to TRBJ2-1, with D possibly matching TRBD1 (5 bases). This clonotype was obtained from a human donor who donated a stem cell graft to a child with acute lymphoblastic leukemia. The source was PBMCs from the stem cell graft donor, collected from the stem cell graft. CDR3 sequence (DNA): TGTGCCAGCAGGGGCGACAGTTCCTACAATGAGCAGTTCTTC. It specifies CASRGDSSYNEQFF.